This TCR beta chain was identified during a study of shared clonotypes between healthy human individuals. Germline V gives CDR1 SGHDN, CDR2 FVKESK. V shed 5 bases and J 11 bases; nucleotides not matched to a gene: 9. This CDR3 contains 14 residues. Concerning this clone itself: Its target is unknown.

Regarding the study as a whole: Clonotype sharing among donors likely depends on sequencing depth.

Repertoires were generated with immunoSEQ multiplex PCR, while TCRdb's copy carries only in-frame clones and drops some. The sample has fewer than 1.8 million clones, approximately 98.5% seen once. The sequencing input was naive CD4+ T cells sorted from blood. Subset defined: CD45RA+ positively selected. This rearrangement joins TRBV14 to TRBJ2-1; 10 nucleotides agree with TRBD2. This TCR was sampled from a man younger than 45 in good health. Here the CDR3 reads CASSAAGGSVKQFF. CDR3 bases: TGTGCCAGCAGCGCAGCGGGAGGGTCCGTAAAGCAGTTCTTC.